This T cell receptor beta chain originates from a study of shared clonotypes between healthy human individuals. General study findings and limits: Clonotypes shared by all four donors outscored non-shared clonotypes in generation probability.

On this clone: Its specificity is unknown.

TCRdb's copy holds only in-frame clones and misses some; the assay was immunoSEQ multiplex PCR. Among 850,000 to 1,200,000 clones, 65% to 80% were seen once, and the ten largest hold roughly 1.4%. Unmatched junction bases numbered 3, after V lost 4 bases and J lost 7 bases. The CDR3 spans 13 residues. Germline V gene lookup returns CDR1 SGHRS and CDR2 YFSETQ. The chain combines TRBV5-1 with TRBJ2-5; the match to TRBD1 covers 11 bases. Sequencing input: memory CD4+ T cells sorted from blood. As to subset: CD45RA-negative fraction. The clonotype comes from a man between 18 and 35 years old in good health. CDR3 DNA sequence: TGCGCCAGCAGCGTGGGACAGGGGGGGACCCAGTACTTC. Encoded protein: CASSVGQGGTQYF.